The subject of this entry is one TCR beta chain. No antigen is known for it. Germline V gene sequence: CDR1 SGHTA, CDR2 FQGNSA. V gave up 1 base and J gave up 1 base, with 5 bases separating them. The CDR3 spans 15 residues. The data originate from a study of lymphopenia after photon versus proton radiotherapy. Clones were read by immunoSEQ multiplex PCR, and TCRdb kept only the in-frame ones, dropping some. The sample records 70,000 or so clones, 85% to 95% being singletons. Findings and limits, study-wide: Oligoclonal CD8+ Temra expansion after nadir drove photon patients' diversity drop. Under photons, naive T cells and diversity fell while effector/memory populations rose. Authors raise, but do not show, better survival with proton therapy.

The specimen was peripheral blood, collected from a patient treated with photon-based radiotherapy. The V and J genes are TRBV7-2 and TRBJ2-6; D ambiguous. The source of this sequence is a woman in her forties with cholangiocarcinoma. This CDR3 is CASSLDGSGANVLTF. DNA for the CDR3: TGTGCCAGCAGCTTAGATGGGTCTGGGGCCAACGTCCTGACTTTC.